This T cell receptor beta chain was observed in a study of PD-1 blockade in mismatch repair-deficient tumors. Study-wide context: Patients had around 12 mismatch repair-deficient cancer types, all previously treated and progressing. Study findings and constraints: After pembrolizumab, tumor-resident clones rose rapidly, then generally contracted before radiologic responses.

The table came from immunoSEQ multiplex PCR; TCRdb's copy has only in-frame clones and leaves some out. Altogether some 48,000 clones are present, around 85% being singletons, with the ten largest covering less than 9%. Concerning this clone: Its antigen is still unknown.

Per the germline V gene, CDR1 is SGHTA and CDR2 is FQGNSA. The CDR3 totals 14 residues. Losses at the gene ends were 5 bases for V and 4 bases for J; bases not matched to a gene: 6. The chain carries TRBV7-2 and TRBJ1-1; 8 positions match TRBD1. Sequencing used peripheral blood, obtained more than 19 weeks after starting pembrolizumab. The receptor was derived from an adult with mismatch repair-deficient cancer. CDR3 nucleotides: TGTGCCAGCAGCGGACAGGGTCCGGGCACTGAAGCTTTCTTT. Its translation is CASSGQGPGTEAFF. Full variable domain (outside the CDR3, taken from reference TRBV7-2 and TRBJ1-1): GAGVSQSPSNKVTEKGKDVELRCDPISGHTALYWYRQSLGQGLEFLIYFQGNSAPDKSGLPSDRFSAERTGGSVSTLTIQRTQQEDSAVYLCASSGQGPGTEAFFGQGTRLTVV.